The 21 T cell receptor beta chains in this list originate from one sample, sequenced in a study of beta chain features in type 1 diabetes. Antigen specificity for these receptors is unknown. The whole isolated RNA underwent reverse transcription, so sequencing captured expressed TCRB transcripts. The assay was immunoSEQ multiplex PCR, and TCRdb's table has in-frame clones only and misses some. Of about 240,000 clones listed, around 14% are singletons. Regarding the study as a whole: Shorter TCRB CDR3s, moderately but significantly so, marked every one of the four CD4+ subsets in Type 1 diabetes patients.

Sequencing used naive CD4+ T cells from blood. These receptors all come from a man aged 25-45 years with type 1 diabetes.

The chain has TRBV5-6 and TRBJ2-2, with 8 bases lining up with TRBD1. The CDR3 is 14 amino acids. Germline loops: CDR1 SGHDT, CDR2 YYEEEE. V shed 3 bases, J shed 7 bases, and the junction held 5 bases outside the gene matches. In DNA form, the CDR3 reads TGTGCCAGCAGCTGGGACAGGACGAACGGGGAGCTGTTTTTT. It translates to CASSWDRTNGELFF. The full variable domain, in which reference TRBV5-6 and TRBJ2-2 provide the parts outside the CDR3, is DAGVTQSPTHLIKTRGQQVTLRCSPKSGHDTVSWYQQALGQGPQFIFQYYEEEERQRGNFPDRFSGHQFPNYSSELNVNALLLGDSALYLCASSWDRTNGELFFGEGSRLTVL.

The J gene is TRBJ2-1, the V gene TRBV29-1; 11 positions match TRBD2. The V and J ends lost 7 bases and 3 bases, in that order; junction bases with no gene match: 11. Germline V CDR1 and CDR2: SQVTM, ANQGSEA. The CDR3 extends over 16 amino acids. The CDR3 DNA is TGCAGCGCCCGCCGGGGTACTAGCGGGAGCTACAATGAGCAGTTCTTC. Encoded protein: CSARRGTSGSYNEQFF.

The chain joins TRBV6-1 to TRBJ1-5; 9 positions match TRBD1. V trimming: 8 bases; J trimming: 5 bases; junction bases outside the gene matches: 10. The CDR3 covers 15 residues. CDR1 is MNHNS, CDR2 SASEGT, per germline. The CDR3 nucleotides are TGTGCCAGCTTACGATGGACAGGGGTGGATCAGCCCCAGCATTTT. Translating it yields CASLRWTGVDQPQHF.

The table lists this clone with a few counts. The chain couples TRBV19 to TRBJ2-2; no definite D call. With 3 bases removed from V and 0 bases from J, the gap between germline ends came to 5 bases. Germline V gives CDR1 LNHDA, CDR2 SQIVND (reference sequence). This CDR3 is 14 amino acids long. This CDR3 reads CASSIPSNTGELFF. The CDR3 DNA reads TGTGCCAGTAGTATCCCATCGAACACCGGGGAGCTGTTTTTT. Complete variable domain (other parts from reference TRBV19 and TRBJ2-2): DGGITQSPKYLFRKEGQNVTLSCEQNLNHDAMYWYRQDPGQGLRLIYYSQIVNDFQKGDIAEGYSVSREKKESFPLTVTSAQKNPTAFYLCASSIPSNTGELFFGEGSRLTVL.

The chain joins TRBV5-1 to TRBJ2-1; TRBD1 is a possible D gene (6 bases). V lost 0 bases and J 0 bases, leaving 7 bases between the germline ends. The CDR3 covers 15 residues. Germline V gene lookup returns CDR1 SGHRS and CDR2 YFSETQ. The CDR3 protein is CASSLGQVSYNEQFF. Written as DNA, the CDR3 is TGCGCCAGCAGCTTGGGACAGGTCTCCTACAATGAGCAGTTCTTC.

V and J are TRBV27 and TRBJ2-1, with 12 bases fitting TRBD2. The length of the CDR3 is 16 residues. Germline assignment: CDR1 MNHEY and CDR2 SMNVEV (reference sequence). The J segment lost 7 bases and the V segment lost 0 bases, leaving 4 bases of the junction unmatched. The CDR3 bases are TGTGCCAGCAGTTTATCAGGGACTAGCGGGTCAAATGAGCAGTTCTTC. Encoded protein: CASSLSGTSGSNEQFF.

Only a few counts were recorded for this clone. Other nucleotide sequences from this sample produce the same CDR3. The chain employs TRBV19 and TRBJ2-3; D is ambiguous. Between the trimmed V and J ends, which lost 3 bases and 1 base, there was a span of 5 bases. The CDR3 spans 13 residues. The germline V gene has CDR1 LNHDA and CDR2 SQIVND (reference sequence). CDR3 nucleotide sequence: TGTGCCAGTAGTATTCAGGGCACAGATACGCAGTATTTT. Protein product: CASSIQGTDTQYF.

The CDR3 spells CATSRALGASGYNEQFF. The CDR3 coding sequence is TGTGCCACCAGCAGAGCCCTAGGGGCTAGCGGCTACAATGAGCAGTTCTTC. The gene calls are TRBV15 and TRBJ2-1, with TRBD2 matching 7 bases. Germline values: CDR1 LNHNV, CDR2 YYDKDF (reference sequence). Trimming at V came to 1 base and at J to 3 bases, leaving 9 bases not matched to a gene. The CDR3 sequence is 17 residues long.

This clone was counted only a few times. The chain couples TRBV9 to TRBJ2-2, with 8 bases identical to TRBD1. Trimming at V came to 2 bases and at J to 3 bases, leaving 3 bases not matched to a gene. Germline V gives CDR1 SGDLS, CDR2 YYNGEE. CDR3 length equals 15 residues. The chain's CDR3 is CASSVSGGDTGELFF. CDR3 bases: TGTGCCAGCAGCGTTTCAGGGGGCGACACCGGGGAGCTGTTTTTT.

The chain has TRBV7-9 and TRBJ1-6; D not resolved. Deletions cut 3 bases from V and 4 bases from J, with 7 bases between. There are 14 residues in the CDR3. Germline V gene sequence: CDR1 SEHNR, CDR2 FQNEAQ (reference sequence). The CDR3: CASSFSGYNSPLHF. CDR3 bases: TGTGCCAGCAGCTTCTCGGGGTATAATTCACCCCTCCACTTT.

This clone has more than one count but fewer than ten. The V and J genes are TRBV7-2 and TRBJ2-5, with 11 nucleotides matching TRBD2. The V and J ends lost 5 bases and 5 bases, in that order; junction bases with no gene match: 4. Germline V gene lookup returns CDR1 SGHTA and CDR2 FQGNSA. CDR3 length: 14 amino acids. This CDR3 is CASSPSGRFETQYF. The CDR3 DNA follows: TGTGCCAGCAGCCCTAGCGGGAGGTTTGAGACCCAGTACTTC.

This clone occurred a few times. The V gene is TRBV19, the J gene TRBJ1-5, with D possibly TRBD1 on 6 matching bases. V lost 3 bases and J 6 bases, leaving 12 bases between the germline ends. The CDR3 has 14 amino acids. CDR1 is LNHDA and CDR2 is SQIVND in the germline V gene (reference sequence). The CDR3: CASSIERGGQPQHF. In nucleotides, the CDR3 is TGTGCCAGTAGTATCGAAAGGGGGGGTCAGCCCCAGCATTTT.

The chain is built from TRBV25-1 and TRBJ1-3; D not certain. Germline loops: CDR1 MGHDK, CDR2 SYGVNS. CDR3 size: 14 residues. The V gene lost 1 base and the J gene lost 0 bases, with 4 bases spanning the gap. Here the CDR3 DNA reads TGTGCCAGCAGTGAATTCAGCTCTGGAAACACCATATATTTT. It translates to CASSEFSSGNTIYF.

The rearrangement joins TRBV19 to TRBJ2-5; the match to TRBD2 covers 11 bases. CDR1 is LNHDA, CDR2 SQIVND, per germline (reference sequence). Germline trimming cut 4 bases from V and 2 bases from J; bases unmatched to any gene: 6. This CDR3 is built from 16 residues. This CDR3 is CASSTLGLAAQETQYF. DNA for the CDR3: TGTGCCAGTAGTACTTTGGGACTAGCGGCACAAGAGACCCAGTACTTC.

The rearrangement joins TRBV11-2 to TRBJ2-3; D remains unclear. The CDR3 consists of 14 residues. Trimming cost V 1 base and J 2 bases, with 7 bases left between them. Germline-derived CDR1 and CDR2 are SGHAT and FQNNGV. CDR3: CASSLGAVTDTQYF. In nucleotides, the CDR3 is TGTGCCAGCAGCTTAGGGGCCGTCACAGATACGCAGTATTTT.

The chain couples TRBV7-2 to TRBJ2-3, with 9 bases identical to TRBD1. The trim removed 5 bases at V and 6 bases at J, leaving 6 bases unmatched. CDR1 and CDR2 (germline): SGHTA, FQGNSA. This CDR3 contains 14 residues. The CDR3 DNA reads as TGTGCCAGCAGCGACCGGACAGGGGAGGATACGCAGTATTTT. Encoded protein: CASSDRTGEDTQYF.

This clone appeared a few times. The V gene is TRBV10-3, the J gene TRBJ2-1; 7 bases align to TRBD1. CDR1 is ENHRY and CDR2 is SYGVKD in the germline V gene. There are 14 residues in the CDR3. V lost 3 bases, J lost 8 bases, and 7 bases stayed unmatched. The CDR3 nucleotides read TGTGCCATCAGTGATAAAGGGACAGACGATGAGCAGTTCTTC. Translation: CAISDKGTDDEQFF.

The rearrangement uses TRBV18 and TRBJ2-3, with 9 bases that match TRBD2. With 0 bases clipped from V and 1 base from J, the junction kept 5 bases outside the gene matches. CDR3 length: 17 amino acids. The germline gives CDR1 KGHSH, CDR2 LQKENI. The CDR3 here is CASSPPLSGGGTDTQYF. The CDR3 DNA follows: TGTGCCAGCTCACCACCTCTTAGCGGGGGAGGCACAGATACGCAGTATTTT. Full variable domain (remainder filled in from reference TRBV18 and TRBJ2-3): NAGVMQNPRHLVRRRGQEARLRCSPMKGHSHVYWYRQLPEEGLKFMVYLQKENIIDESGMPKERFSAEFPKEGPSILRIQQVVRGDSAAYFCASSPPLSGGGTDTQYFGPGTRLTVL.

This clone was recorded a few times. This chain links TRBV4-1 with TRBJ1-1; TRBD1 aligns across 7 bases. This CDR3 contains 13 residues. Germline trimming cut 4 bases from V and 5 bases from J; bases unmatched to any gene: 4. The germline V gene encodes CDR1 MGHRA and CDR2 YSYEKL. Here the CDR3 reads CASSRTGTTEAFF. For the CDR3, the DNA is TGCGCCAGCAGCCGGACAGGCACAACTGAAGCTTTCTTT.

This chain connects TRBV27 to TRBJ1-1, with D possibly matching TRBD1 (6 bases). V was shortened by 7 bases and J by 5 bases, with 17 bases between the two germline ends. CDR3 size: 14 residues. The V gene's germline CDR1 is MNHEY and CDR2 SMNVEV (reference sequence). CDR3 nucleotide sequence: TGTGCCAGCAATAACGGGGGGGCGAATACTGAAGCTTTCTTT. Amino acid sequence: CASNNGGANTEAFF.

This clone was recorded a few times. V is TRBV7-9 and J is TRBJ1-2, with 8 bases matching TRBD1. In germline, CDR1 is SEHNR, CDR2 FQNEAQ (reference sequence). The CDR3 sequence is 13 residues long. J was trimmed by 6 bases and V by 5 bases; bases with no gene match: 5. CDR3 loop: CASSGQGAHGYTF. The CDR3 coding sequence is TGTGCCAGCAGCGGACAGGGTGCACATGGCTACACCTTC.